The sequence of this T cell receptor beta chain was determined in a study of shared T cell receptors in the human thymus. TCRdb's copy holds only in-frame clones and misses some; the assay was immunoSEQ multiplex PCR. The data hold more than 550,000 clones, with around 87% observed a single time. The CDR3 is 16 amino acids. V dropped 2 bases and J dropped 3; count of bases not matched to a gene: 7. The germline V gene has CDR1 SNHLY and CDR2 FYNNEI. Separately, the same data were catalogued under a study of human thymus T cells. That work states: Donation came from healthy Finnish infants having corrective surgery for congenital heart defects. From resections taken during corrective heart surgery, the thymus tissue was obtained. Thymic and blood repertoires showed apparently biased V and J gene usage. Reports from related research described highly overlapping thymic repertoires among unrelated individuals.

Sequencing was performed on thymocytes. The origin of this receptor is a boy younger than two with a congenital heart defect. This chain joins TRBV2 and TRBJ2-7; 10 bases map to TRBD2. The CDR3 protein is CASSERLAGANYEQYF. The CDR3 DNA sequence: TGTGCCAGCAGTGAAAGGCTAGCGGGGGCGAACTACGAGCAGTACTTC.